A selection of T cell receptor beta chains follows, all from one sample in a study of memory CD4+ T cells and cytomegalovirus serostatus. Data came from immunoSEQ multiplex PCR; TCRdb stores just in-frame clones and leaves some out. The sample carries about 100,000 clones, around 80% recorded once. Material: memory CD4+ T cells from blood. These receptors were collected from an adult in good health and CMV-seropositive. Each CDR3 is given with its conserved first and last residue. A D gene is named only where the DNA matches it firmly. A clone size is listed for some rows: how often the clone was seen (once, few, many), or a class if it is expanded.

v_gene	j_gene	abundance	d_gene	CDR3nt	CDR3aa
TRBV5-1	TRBJ2-3	.	.	TGCGCCAGCAGCTTGTGGGGTAGCGGTAGCACAGATACGCAGTATTTT	CASSLWGSGSTDTQYF
TRBV28	TRBJ1-1	.	.	TGTGCCAGCAGTCCCCCGGTAAGCGGGGGCACTGAAGCTTTCTTT	CASSPPVSGGTEAFF
TRBV7-9	TRBJ1-2	.	TRBD1	TGTGCCAGCAGTATTATACAGGGGCACGGCTACACCTTC	CASSIIQGHGYTF
TRBV7-3	TRBJ2-1	.	.	TGTGCCAGCAGCCCGTACCAGTCTAGCAATGAGCAGTTCTTC	CASSPYQSSNEQFF
TRBV7-2	TRBJ2-1	.	TRBD2	TGTGCCAGCAGCGTCGCCAGCGGGAGGCGCAATGAGCAGTTCTTC	CASSVASGRRNEQFF
TRBV29-1	TRBJ2-3	.	TRBD2	TGCAGCGTTGACGGGGAGGGTGGCACAGATACGCAGTATTTT	CSVDGEGGTDTQYF
TRBV30	TRBJ2-5	few	.	TGTGCCTGGAGCAGCGGAGCGAACTTGGGAGAGACCCAGTACTTC	CAWSSGANLGETQYF
TRBV7-2	TRBJ2-1	.	TRBD1	TGTGCCAGCAGCTTAGTGCGGGCAGGGGGCAATGAGCAGTTCTTC	CASSLVRAGGNEQFF
TRBV29-1	TRBJ1-1	.	.	TGCAGCGTTACTCCAGGGTTTCTCACTGAAGCTTTCTTT	CSVTPGFLTEAFF
TRBV5-1	TRBJ2-3	.	.	TGCGCCAGCGAGCGGAAAGCTAGCACAGATACGCAGTATTTT	CASERKASTDTQYF
TRBV19	TRBJ1-1	.	.	TGTGCCAGTACCGGCGGTCCGGGGAAGGACACTGAAGCTTTCTTT	CASTGGPGKDTEAFF
TRBV7-8	TRBJ2-7	.	TRBD1	TGTGCCAGCAGCTTGACAGGGGGCGACTCCTACGAGCAGTACTTC	CASSLTGGDSYEQYF
TRBV19	TRBJ1-5	.	TRBD1	TGTGCCAGTAGTAAACAGGGGCGTCAGCCCCAGCATTTT	CASSKQGRQPQHF
TRBV5-1	TRBJ2-1	.	TRBD2	TGCGCCAGCAGCTTGACCCTAGCGGGGGGAACTCTCTCCTACAATGAGCAGTTCTTC	CASSLTLAGGTLSYNEQFF
TRBV28	TRBJ2-3	once	TRBD1	TGTGCCAGCAGTCTAGGACAGGGGACAGAAGATACGCAGTATTTT	CASSLGQGTEDTQYF
TRBV28	TRBJ1-1	.	.	TGTGCCAGCAGTTTATGGCCCGGGCTGAACACTGAAGCTTTCTTT	CASSLWPGLNTEAFF
TRBV7-8	TRBJ2-7	once	.	TGTGCCAGCAGCTTAGGACTTGACGTCAGCTCCTACGAGCAGTACTTC	CASSLGLDVSSYEQYF
TRBV6-5	TRBJ2-2	.	TRBD2	TGTGCCAGCAGTTACGGAGCGGGAGGGCGCGGGGAGCTGTTTTTT	CASSYGAGGRGELFF
TRBV10-1	TRBJ2-5	.	TRBD1	TGCGCCAGCAGTGACGGACCGACGGGACAGGGGTGTGAGACCCAGTACTTC	CASSDGPTGQGCETQYF
TRBV7-2	TRBJ2-5	.	.	TGTGCCAGCAGCGCGGTGGAGACCCAGTACTTC	CASSAVETQYF
TRBV4-1	TRBJ2-4	.	.	TGCGCCAGCAGCCAAGGGGTTTCCGGAAACATTCAGTACTTC	CASSQGVSGNIQYF
TRBV10-3	TRBJ1-1	.	.	TGTGCCATCAGCATAAGGAAGGGGCTCACGAACACTGAAGCTTTCTTT	CAISIRKGLTNTEAFF
TRBV7-9	TRBJ1-2	.	.	TGTGCCAGCAGCCTGGACCTTTACTATGGCTACACCTTC	CASSLDLYYGYTF
TRBV5-4	TRBJ2-1	.	TRBD2	TGTGCCAGCAGCCTAGGGACTAGCGTTCCTACAATGTCGCAGTTCTTC	CASSLGTSVPTMSQFF
TRBV18	TRBJ2-1	few	TRBD1	TGTGCCAGCTCACAGGACAGGGATACTGAGCAGTTCTTC	CASSQDRDTEQFF
TRBV2	TRBJ2-7	few	TRBD1	TGTGCCAGCAGTGTTCGGACAGGGTACGAGCAGTACTTC	CASSVRTGYEQYF
TRBV9	TRBJ2-3	once	.	TGTGCCAGCAGCGCCACAGGGGAGCGGGTCGATACGCAGTATTTT	CASSATGERVDTQYF
TRBV18	TRBJ2-7	.	.	TGTGCCAGCTCACCCCAAGCAGGGGATTCGGGGGAGCAGTACTTC	CASSPQAGDSGEQYF
TRBV7-9	TRBJ2-5	.	TRBD1	TGTGCCAGCAGCTTGGGGGCGACAGGGCCCCAAGAGACCCAGTACTTC	CASSLGATGPQETQYF
TRBV5-6	TRBJ2-2	.	TRBD1	TGTGCCAGCAGTCGTGACAGGGGCACCGGGGAGCTGTTTTTT	CASSRDRGTGELFF
TRBV19	TRBJ1-2	.	TRBD1	TGTGCCAGCAACCGGGACAGGTTTGATGGCTACACCTTC	CASNRDRFDGYTF
TRBV11-2	TRBJ2-1	.	.	TGTGCCAGCAGCTATGGGTATGAGCAGTTCTTC	CASSYGYEQFF
TRBV19	TRBJ2-3	.	TRBD2	TGTGCCAGTTATAGCGGGACTAGCACAGATACGCAGTATTTT	CASYSGTSTDTQYF
TRBV4-1	TRBJ2-7	.	TRBD2	TGCGCCAGCAGCCGCGGGGGACTAGCGATTCTCGGGGACGAGCAGTACTTC	CASSRGGLAILGDEQYF
TRBV11-2	TRBJ2-5	.	.	TGTGCCAGCAGCTTAGTGGGAGGTGTGACGGAGACCCAGTACTTC	CASSLVGGVTETQYF
TRBV6-5	TRBJ1-1	.	TRBD1	TGTGCCAGCAGCCGTGGGGACAGGAGGGGCACTGAAGCTTTCTTT	CASSRGDRRGTEAFF
TRBV5-5	TRBJ1-4	once	.	TGTGCCAGCAGCTTGGCCGGGACCGCCGCTGAAAAACTGTTTTTT	CASSLAGTAAEKLFF
TRBV28	TRBJ1-1	few	.	TGTGCCAGCAGTCTAAGGGACACCGGGTGGACGAGGCGAGCTTTCTTT	CASSLRDTGWTRRAFF
TRBV30	TRBJ1-2	.	.	TGTGCCTGGAGTGCTACGGGGGATGGCTACACCTTC	CAWSATGDGYTF
TRBV29-1	TRBJ2-3	.	.	TGCAGCGTCCCGGGACTGAAATATACGCAGTATTTT	CSVPGLKYTQYF
TRBV5-4	TRBJ1-2	.	TRBD1	TGTGCCAGCAGCCCTCGGTCCGGGACAGGACAATTGGGTGGCTACACCTTC	CASSPRSGTGQLGGYTF
TRBV28	TRBJ1-2	.	TRBD1	TGTGCCAGCAGTCGAGGGACAGGGCGGTTGAATGGCTACACCTTC	CASSRGTGRLNGYTF